The 16 T cell receptor beta chains in this list originate from one sample, sequenced in a study of blood T cell repertoires in COVID-19. The protocol was immunoSEQ multiplex PCR, while the TCRdb copy is restricted to in-frame clones and leaves out a portion. This repertoire shows 45,000 to 65,000 clones, more than 80% found once; its top ten account for 5.3%. The specimen was peripheral blood. The origin of the receptors is a woman aged 55 to 70 with acute or convalescent COVID-19.

This chain connects TRBV28 to TRBJ1-2, with 11 bases aligning to TRBD1. V shed 5 bases, J shed 7 bases, and the junction held 6 bases outside the gene matches. Germline V lookup: CDR1 MDHEN, CDR2 SYDVKM. The CDR3 is made up of 14 amino acids. CDR3: CASSTDRGRIGYTF. CDR3 DNA: TGTGCCAGCAGTACGGACAGGGGGCGAATTGGCTACACCTTC.

The gene calls are TRBV9 and TRBJ2-5, with TRBD2 matching 7 bases. The CDR3 is 15 residues long. V dropped 2 bases and J dropped 1; count of bases not matched to a gene: 5. Looked up from germline, CDR1 is SGDLS and CDR2 is YYNGEE. The CDR3 DNA reads TGTGCCAGCAGCGTTAGCGGGCGACCCCAAGAGACCCAGTACTTC. It translates to CASSVSGRPQETQYF.

The CDR3 protein is CASGGQYYGYTF. The CDR3 DNA follows: TGTGCCAGCGGAGGACAGTACTATGGCTACACCTTC. V usage is TRBV2 and J usage is TRBJ1-2, with D perhaps matching TRBD1 (6 bases). Germline-derived CDR1 and CDR2 are SNHLY and FYNNEI. V gave up 8 bases and J gave up 3 bases, with 10 bases separating them. This CDR3 comprises 12 residues. The complete variable domain, with remaining parts taken from reference TRBV2 and TRBJ1-2, reads EPEVTQTPSHQVTQMGQEVILRCVPISNHLYFYWYRQILGQKVEFLVSFYNNEISEKSEIFDDQFSVERPDGSNFTLKIRSTKLEDSAMYFCASGGQYYGYTFGSGTRLTVV.

The rearrangement uses TRBV9 and TRBJ1-3; D uncertain. CDR3 length: 15 amino acids. V was clipped by 4 bases and J by 0 bases, with 11 bases between them. The V gene's germline CDR1 is SGDLS and CDR2 YYNGEE. This CDR3 is CASSPTSLSGNTIYF. Written as DNA, the CDR3 is TGTGCCAGCAGCCCGACTAGTCTCTCTGGAAACACCATATATTTT.

J is TRBJ1-3 and V is TRBV9, with 7 bases aligning to TRBD1. This CDR3 is 14 amino acids long. Germline V gene sequence: CDR1 SGDLS, CDR2 YYNGEE. Losses at the gene ends were 4 bases for V and 4 bases for J; bases not matched to a gene: 5. In DNA form, the CDR3 reads TGTGCCAGCAGCCCAGGGACAGACGGAAACACCATATATTTT. It translates to CASSPGTDGNTIYF.

The CDR3 DNA is TGCGCCAGCCAAACGATCCCAGGACTGACTGAAGAGACCCAGTACTTC. Its translation is CASQTIPGLTEETQYF. The rearrangement uses TRBV5-1 and TRBJ2-5, with D tentatively TRBD2 (5 bases). CDR1 is SGHRS and CDR2 is YFSETQ in the germline V gene. V was shortened by 7 bases and J by 3 bases, with 22 bases between the two germline ends. CDR3 length: 16 amino acids.

This CDR3 reads CATQGTTGELFF. The CDR3 nucleotides read TGTGCCACCCAGGGGACCACCGGGGAGCTGTTTTTT. The chain combines TRBV19 with TRBJ2-2; D is perhaps TRBD1 (6 bases). Trimming took off 10 bases at V and 4 bases at J, with 10 bases between the two ends. The germline V gene has CDR1 LNHDA and CDR2 SQIVND (reference sequence). CDR3 size: 12 residues.

The chain employs TRBV18 and TRBJ2-1, with TRBD2 identical over 11 bases. Germline V gene data show CDR1 as KGHSH and CDR2 as LQKENI. V shed 3 bases and J 4 bases; nucleotides not matched to a gene: 5. CDR3 size: 16 residues. The CDR3 DNA sequence: TGTGCCAGCTCACCCGGGACTAGCGGAACATACAATGAGCAGTTCTTC. Translating gives CASSPGTSGTYNEQFF.

The gene calls are TRBV12-3 or TRBV12-4 and TRBJ2-3; D is unresolved. The CDR3 extends over 13 amino acids. V was trimmed by 6 bases and J by 4 bases, leaving 11 bases between them. Written as DNA, the CDR3 is TGTGCCAGCAGCTTTCCCCCCCCAGATACGCAGTATTTT. This encodes CASSFPPPDTQYF.

This clone was seen a single time. The chain joins TRBV6-6 to TRBJ2-3; perhaps TRBD1 as D (5 bases). CDR1 and CDR2 (germline): MNHNY, SVGAGI (reference sequence). Trimming removed 2 bases at V and 0 bases at J, with 9 bases between. The CDR3 sequence is 15 residues long. The CDR3, as DNA: TGTGCCAGCAGTTACGGGCAGGGTAGCACAGATACGCAGTATTTT. Its protein is CASSYGQGSTDTQYF.

With respect to this clone: Different DNA sequences within this sample yield the same CDR3. V is TRBV24-1 and J is TRBJ1-2, with 8 positions matching TRBD1. After removal of 5 bases from V and 4 bases from J, the junction contained 5 bases not matched to a gene. This CDR3 is built from 14 residues. The V gene's germline CDR1 is KGHDR and CDR2 SFDVKD. The CDR3 DNA sequence: TGTGCCACCAGTGCCAGACAGGGGAGCTATGGCTACACCTTC. As protein: CATSARQGSYGYTF.

Only a few counts were recorded for this clone. Here the CDR3 DNA reads TGTGCCAGCAGCTTACATAAGCGGGGGACGGAGACCCAGTACTTC. It specifies CASSLHKRGTETQYF. The J gene is TRBJ2-5, the V gene TRBV7-8, with 8 positions matching TRBD2. Germline V gene lookup returns CDR1 SGHVS and CDR2 FQNEAQ. V trimming: 2 bases; J trimming: 5 bases; junction bases outside the gene matches: 7. CDR3 length: 15 residues.

In its sample, this clone was seen once. The chain has TRBV18 and TRBJ2-7; TRBD1 matches at 7 bases. Per germline, CDR1 KGHSH and CDR2 LQKENI. The CDR3 is 15 amino acids. The J segment lost 2 bases and the V segment lost 3 bases, leaving 7 bases of the junction unmatched. DNA of the CDR3: TGTGCCAGCTCACCGAACAGGGGACGTACCTACGAGCAGTACTTC. Encoded protein: CASSPNRGRTYEQYF.

This rearrangement joins TRBV29-1 to TRBJ1-5, with 10 positions matching TRBD1. The J segment lost 5 bases and the V segment lost 6 bases, leaving 7 bases of the junction unmatched. The length of the CDR3 is 14 residues. Germline V lookup: CDR1 SQVTM, CDR2 ANQGSEA. In DNA, the CDR3 is TGCAGCGTGCGCGGGACAGGGGACTATCAGCCCCAGCATTTT. Its protein product is CSVRGTGDYQPQHF.

This clone was found a few times. Other nucleotide sequences from this sample produce the same CDR3. The V gene is TRBV19, the J gene TRBJ1-5, with a weak D call TRBD1 (5 bases). The germline V gene encodes CDR1 LNHDA and CDR2 SQIVND (reference sequence). V was shortened by 2 bases and J by 4 bases, with 9 bases between the two germline ends. CDR3 size: 14 residues. CDR3 coding DNA: TGTGCCAGTAGTATACAGGGTGGGAATCAGCCCCAGCATTTT. This gives the protein CASSIQGGNQPQHF. The full variable domain, rest sourced from reference TRBV19 and TRBJ1-5, is DGGITQSPKYLFRKEGQNVTLSCEQNLNHDAMYWYRQDPGQGLRLIYYSQIVNDFQKGDIAEGYSVSREKKESFPLTVTSAQKNPTAFYLCASSIQGGNQPQHFGDGTRLSIL.

The J gene is TRBJ2-5, the V gene TRBV21-1; the table names TRBD2, a call not compared with the DNA. TRBV21-1 is recorded as a pseudogene. CDR3 size: 14 residues. The CDR3 sequence: CASIWAGVGETQYF. In DNA, the CDR3 is TGTGCCAGCATCTGGGCGGGAGTCGGTGAGACCCAGTACTTC.